This TCR beta chain was identified during a study of blood T cell repertoires in COVID-19. Across the study: T cells, B-cell-depleted T cells, or PBMCs provided the cDNA or gDNA that served as material.

In the authors' methods: The assay estimated nucleated cells by amplifying reference gene primers. TCRdb keeps only in-frame clones here, not all; method: immunoSEQ multiplex PCR. D and trimming come from the DNA, and the V and J calls and clone size come from that table. The sample comprises around 170,000 clones, about four fifths of which are singletons, and roughly 6.8% rests with the top ten. Germline V gene lookup returns CDR1 ENHRY and CDR2 SYGVKD. The CDR3 has 14 residues. Trimming removed 6 bases from V and 0 bases from J, with 10 bases in between. V is TRBV10-3 and J is TRBJ2-3; D remains unclear. The material sequenced was peripheral blood. This receptor was obtained from a man between 65 and 79 years old with active or convalescent COVID-19. As DNA, the CDR3 is TGTGCCATCAGCGATCTACAGAGCACAGATACGCAGTATTTT. It codes for CAISDLQSTDTQYF.